The clone carrying this T cell receptor (beta chain) was found a few times. This record belongs to a study of blood T cell repertoires in COVID-19. Trimming removed 4 bases from V and 4 bases from J; junction bases left unmatched: 3. The CDR3 loop spans 13 amino acids. Germline assignment: CDR1 LNHDA and CDR2 SQIVND (reference sequence). Only in-frame clones appear in the TCRdb table, and some are missing; sequencing was by immunoSEQ multiplex PCR. This sample has some 42,000 clones, with 90% found just once. What was sequenced was peripheral blood. This sequence was found in a man over 45 with active COVID-19. This chain connects TRBV19 to TRBJ2-5; TRBD1 agrees at 7 bases. CDR3: CASSTGTAETQYF. CDR3 nucleotide sequence: TGTGCCAGTAGTACCGGGACAGCAGAGACCCAGTACTTC.